This entry concerns a single T cell receptor (beta chain). Its binding antigen is unknown. There are no base qualities to consult, and no much larger clone falls within one base. The CDR3, from cysteine to phenylalanine, totals 14 residues. Of the read, only the CDR3 DNA is kept; its 42 bases are in frame from base 1. Trimming removed 2 bases from V and 1 base from J, leaving 6 bases between the germline ends. Looking up the germline V gene (reference sequence) yields CDR1 MNHEY and CDR2 SMNVEV. This record belongs to a study of blood T cell repertoires in COVID-19 (TCRdb year 2020). About the full investigation: The collaborator samples originated in the United States, Italy and Spain and spanned the acute and convalescent phases of COVID-19. A de-identified subject ID, COVID-19 status, age in years and sex were almost always included in the sample metadata. Subjects who had been exposed to COVID-19, were actively infected with it, or had recovered from it provided the deeply sampled blood TCRbeta repertoires that made up the dataset. Samples were obtained from the ongoing ImmuneRACE study (first 160 participants) and from 1,254 subjects provided by 6 global collaborators. The repertoires were released in a freely available public database meant as a resource for research on the immune response to SARS-CoV-2. Where available, HLA class I and class II types were obtained from metadata supplied by the sample provider rather than from assay-based typing. The material from the prospective study consisted of cDNA or gDNA derived from T cells, B-cell-depleted T cells, or PBMCs.

One collaborating source in Seattle enrolled patients while the patients were actively infected and followed the patients over time throughout the course of disease. Whole blood was collected in K2EDTA tubes by collaborating institutions according to the institutions' own protocols. Collaborator samples were shipped for TCRbeta analysis as frozen whole blood, isolated PBMCs, or DNA extracted from either sample type. TCRbeta CDR3 regions were amplified from genomic DNA using the immunoSEQ Assay, a bias-controlled multiplex PCR. The source study handled its data this way. Nucleated cell counts per sample were estimated from amplification of reference gene primers within the assay. To quantify the absolute abundance of each unique TCRbeta CDR3 rearrangement, sequence reads were collapsed and filtered. For each sample, productive Simpson clonality was calculated by taking the square root of Simpson's diversity index across productive rearrangements. TCRdb retrieved this table from immuneACCESS and kept in-frame rearrangements only. Not all clones are present; in checked studies, unresolved V genes account for under half, and no reason is known for the remainder. V and J calls and clone size follow that table, whereas D and trimming were derived from the DNA. This sample lists about 220,000 clones; 85% were detected once. The top ten clonotypes cover 2% to 3% of the sample.

General study outcomes and caveats: The quantity of clinical and demographic metadata differed by source and by participant and was supplied without curation.

Sequenced input: peripheral blood. The V and J genes are TRBV27 and TRBJ1-5; the D gene cannot be named for sure. The sequence derives from a woman in her 70s with COVID-19, enrolled during active disease. The nucleotide sequence is TGTGCCAGCAGTTTAAGCAGGAGCAATCAGCCCCAGCATTTT. Its protein product is CASSLSRSNQPQHF.